One sample yielded the 5 T cell receptor beta chains listed below, sequenced in a study of blood T cell repertoires in COVID-19. Sequencing used immunoSEQ multiplex PCR; TCRdb keeps in-frame clones, though not all of them. Of around 300,000 clones detected, around 90% appear once; the ten largest clones hold around 1.7%. Sequenced: PBMCs or T cells enriched from blood (not recorded which). Receptors were obtained from a woman aged 35 to 49 who had recovered from COVID-19.

The chain links TRBV9 to TRBJ2-7; 9 nucleotides agree with TRBD2. The junction had 5 bases not matched to a gene; V was cut back by 3 bases and J by 4 bases. The CDR3 has 14 amino acids. From germline, CDR1 is SGDLS and CDR2 YYNGEE. The CDR3: CASSAMTSGYEQYF. CDR3 coding DNA: TGTGCCAGCAGCGCCATGACTAGCGGATACGAGCAGTACTTC.

On this clone itself: The sample contains more than one DNA sequence encoding this CDR3. This sequence joins TRBV30 and TRBJ2-1, with D uncertain. V was clipped by 0 bases and J by 4 bases, with 4 bases between them. The germline CDR1 and CDR2 sequences are GTSNPN and SVGIG (reference sequence). The CDR3 spans 12 residues. Here the CDR3 reads CAWSVQYNEQFF. The CDR3 DNA follows: TGTGCCTGGAGTGTGCAGTACAATGAGCAGTTCTTC.

The rearrangement links TRBV19 to TRBJ2-2; 12 bases agree with TRBD2. CDR1 is LNHDA, CDR2 SQIVND, per germline (reference sequence). With 3 bases clipped from V and 2 bases from J, the junction kept 16 bases outside the gene matches. CDR3 length equals 21 residues. CDR3 protein: CASSILTSGGLPKSNTGELFF. The CDR3 DNA sequence: TGTGCCAGTAGTATCTTAACTAGCGGGGGGCTACCTAAAAGCAACACCGGGGAGCTGTTTTTT.

This rearrangement joins TRBV4-3 to TRBJ2-1; possibly TRBD1 for D (5 bases). CDR1 is LGHNA, CDR2 YSLEER, per germline. V lost 4 bases and J 4 bases, leaving 17 bases between the germline ends. The CDR3 runs to 16 residues. The CDR3 DNA reads as TGCGCCAGCAGCCCCTCCTGGCGCCAGGGATACAATGAGCAGTTCTTC. Protein: CASSPSWRQGYNEQFF.

This clone was recorded a few times. The genes are TRBV5-6 and TRBJ1-2; the match to TRBD1 covers 8 bases. V trimming: 5 bases; J trimming: 4 bases; junction bases outside the gene matches: 10. The length of the CDR3 is 15 residues. Germline V CDR1 and CDR2: SGHDT, YYEEEE. The CDR3 DNA is TGTGCCAGCAGACACTGGGACAGGACGGCCTATGGCTACACCTTC. Amino acid sequence: CASRHWDRTAYGYTF.